This T cell receptor (beta chain) was captured in a study of shared clonotypes between healthy human individuals. CDR1 SGHRS and CDR2 YFSETQ come from the germline V gene. The junction had 7 bases not matched to a gene; V was cut back by 4 bases and J by 3 bases. The CDR3 sequence is 14 residues long. Splitting of CD4+ cells produced CD45RA+ naive and CD45RA-negative memory subsets. This clone was detected once. Generated by immunoSEQ multiplex PCR, the TCRdb table keeps only in-frame clones and is missing some. This sample has fewer than 1.6 million clones; 98% occur once, and the top ten carry about 0.34%.

The origin of this receptor is a young man in good health. The sequencing sample was made of naive CD4+ T cells sorted from blood. Subset indicated: CD45RA+ positively selected. The J gene is TRBJ2-7, the V gene TRBV5-1; 7 nucleotides match TRBD2. DNA for the CDR3: TGCGCCAGCAGCAAGCGGGGAGTGGGCTACGAGCAGTACTTC. Amino acids: CASSKRGVGYEQYF.